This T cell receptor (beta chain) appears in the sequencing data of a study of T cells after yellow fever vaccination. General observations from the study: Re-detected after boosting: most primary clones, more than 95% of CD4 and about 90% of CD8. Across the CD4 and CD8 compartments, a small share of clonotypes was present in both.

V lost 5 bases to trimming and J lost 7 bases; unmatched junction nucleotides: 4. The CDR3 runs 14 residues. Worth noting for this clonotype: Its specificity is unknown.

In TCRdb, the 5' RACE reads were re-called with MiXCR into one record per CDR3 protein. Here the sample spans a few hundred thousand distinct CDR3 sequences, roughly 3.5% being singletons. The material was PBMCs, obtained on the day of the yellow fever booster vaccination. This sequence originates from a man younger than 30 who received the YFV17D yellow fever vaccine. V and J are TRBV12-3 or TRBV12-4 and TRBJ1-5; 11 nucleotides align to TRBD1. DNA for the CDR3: TGTGCCAGCAGTGGGACAGGGGGAGTCCAGCCCCAGCATTTT. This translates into CASSGTGGVQPQHF.